This T cell receptor beta chain was sequenced for a study of T cell responses to AZD1222 COVID-19 vaccine (dated by TCRdb to the early 2020s). With respect to the entire study: AZD1222 recipients with second doses at about 4 weeks or about 12 weeks were pooled, because spike-specific TCR depth and breadth did not differ between schedules. A total of more than 230 trial participants underwent TCR sequencing, of whom nearly 210 received two doses of AZD1222 and around 26 received two doses of the MenACWY control vaccine. Enrollment into the trials was organized by age into subgroups of 18-55, 56-69 and 70-plus years, and those subgroups contained roughly 150, 30 and 60 TCR-sequenced participants, respectively.

The study at large found these results: The 56-69-year group was small, and its depth increase did not reach significance, likely because of low power. Vaccine-associated CD4 TCRs spanned the whole spike protein, with dominant responses in regions 160-218 and 743-854. Epitopes outside the regions mutated in the B.1.351 and B.1.1.7 variants were reportedly recognized by nearly half of the unique spike-specific TCRs. Only five to seven AZD1222 recipients were SARS-CoV-2 seropositive at baseline, limiting conclusions about previously exposed vaccinees. After two AZD1222 doses, spike-specific TCR breadth and depth were significantly higher than at day 0 and than in MenACWY recipients. Participants were mostly white British and included more females than males, and it was suggested by the authors that clonal diversity may have been underestimated. No day 14 peak-response samples were available, so repertoires were characterized only after the peak T cell response.

In regard to this clone: There is no known antigen for this receptor. No much larger clone is present one base from it, and per-base qualities are unavailable.

This specimen's time point label, per the study, means: baseline before first vaccination. The vaccinee samples were drawn from two UK trials, COV001 and COV002, one of which was a single-blind randomized controlled phase 2/3 trial testing AZD1222 (ChAdOx1 nCoV-19) in healthy adults. For TCRbeta chain sequencing, PBMC samples were collected from trial participants at day 0 and at day 28 after the second dose. The CDR3 regions of human TCRbeta chains were subjected to immunosequencing. The original methods were these. TCRs in the repertoires were compared against a reference library of SARS-CoV-2-specific TCRs that had been generated with the MIRA antigen-specificity platform. Breadth was defined as the fraction of unique TCRs that were SARS-CoV-2-associated. Depth was defined as the fraction of total T cells that were SARS-CoV-2-associated. Using the MIRA data, every spike-specific TCR was mapped to the spike region that the TCR reacted to and assigned to either a CD4 or a CD8 class. Log10-transformed breadth and depth values were compared by one-way ANOVA with Sidak's multiple comparisons tests. Here the immuneACCESS table is served through TCRdb, limited to in-frame sequences with V and J called. Missing clones are a known gap in these copies; in checked studies unresolved V genes cover under half, and the rest lacks a known reason. V, J and clone size are taken as reported in that table, and D and trimming were inferred from the DNA itself. This sample is represented by 150,000 or so clones; around 88% of them were singletons. The leading ten clones occupy approximately 2.3% of the sample.

Counted from cysteine to phenylalanine, this CDR3 has 14 amino acids. Of all the DNA, just the CDR3 is kept, 42 bases in frame from base 1. The germline V gene gives CDR1 as SQVTM and CDR2 as ANQGSEA. The germline V end is reduced by 3 bases and the J end by 9 bases; junction bases left unmatched: 10. The material was peripheral blood, obtained on day 0 of AZD1222 vaccination. The V and J genes are TRBV29-1 and TRBJ2-1; TRBD2 agrees with 8 junctional bases. The TCR sequence derives from an adult in good health. At the DNA level, the sequence is TGCAGCGTTGACGTGGGCGGGAGGTACGGTGAGCAGTTCTTC. It is translated as CSVDVGGRYGEQFF.